Below are 10 T cell receptor beta chains sequenced from a single sample in a study of beta chain features in type 1 diabetes. Reverse transcribing all isolated RNA meant expressed TCRB transcripts were sequenced. TCRdb's copy holds only in-frame clones and misses some; the assay was immunoSEQ multiplex PCR. In the table there are about 410,000 clones, approximately 15% of which are singletons. The sequenced material came from naive CD4+ T cells from blood. The receptors derive from a man younger than 45 in good health.

The chain joins TRBV5-6 to TRBJ1-1; the D is unclear. The germline V gene encodes CDR1 SGHDT and CDR2 YYEEEE. V was pared by 2 bases and J by 2 bases, with 10 bases between. This CDR3 is built from 14 residues. In DNA, the CDR3 is TGTGCCAGCAGCTTAGTTGCCAGAAACACTGAAGCTTTCTTT. Its protein product is CASSLVARNTEAFF.

V gene TRBV30 combines with J gene TRBJ2-2; the D is unclear. Germline CDR1 is GTSNPN and CDR2 is SVGIG (reference sequence). The V and J ends lost 4 bases and 15 bases respectively, with 15 bases between them. The CDR3 covers 11 residues. The CDR3 loop reads CAWNRKPRLFF. The CDR3, as DNA: TGTGCCTGGAACCGAAAGCCTCGTTTGTTTTTT.

This clone appeared a few times. This sequence joins TRBV7-9 and TRBJ2-2; 8 bases agree with TRBD1. The CDR3 has 15 residues. The germline V gene has CDR1 SEHNR and CDR2 FQNEAQ (reference sequence). V was pared by 5 bases and J by 7 bases, with 9 bases of the junction left unmatched. This CDR3 is CASSGDRGGGGELFF. The CDR3 DNA follows: TGTGCCAGCAGCGGCGACAGGGGAGGAGGCGGGGAGCTGTTTTTT.

The chain combines TRBV15 with TRBJ2-5; D gene unclear. This CDR3 spans 12 amino acids. The V gene lost 8 bases and the J gene lost 5 bases, with 12 bases spanning the gap. CDR1 and CDR2 from the germline V gene are LNHNV and YYDKDF (reference sequence). DNA of the CDR3: TGTGCCACCGCCCGGCTGGGGGAGACCCAGTACTTC. Its protein product is CATARLGETQYF.

This clone was detected only a few times. This sequence joins TRBV4-3 and TRBJ2-5, with D perhaps TRBD1 (6 bases). There are 16 residues in the CDR3. Trimming shortened V by 3 bases and J by 7 bases, and 21 bases separated the two germline ends. The germline gives CDR1 LGHNA, CDR2 YSLEER. DNA for the CDR3: TGCGCCAGCAGCCACACACAGGGTTCGATTCAGGGGACCCAGTACTTC. This sequence encodes CASSHTQGSIQGTQYF.

This clone was found a few times. The rearrangement links TRBV18 to TRBJ2-5; D gene uncertain. CDR1 and CDR2 (germline): KGHSH, LQKENI. The CDR3 is 13 residues long. V dropped 5 bases and J dropped 2 bases, with 9 bases sitting between them. DNA for the CDR3: TGTGCCAGCTCAAGGAAGCAGCAAGAGACCCAGTACTTC. Protein sequence: CASSRKQQETQYF.

This clone was observed a handful of times. The genes are TRBV25-1 and TRBJ1-1, with TRBD1 matching over 8 bases. Germline CDR1 and CDR2: MGHDK and SYGVNS. The V segment lost 7 bases and the J segment 6 bases; nucleotides outside the gene matches: 16. This CDR3 spans 16 amino acids. In DNA, the CDR3 is TGTGCCAGCACCCGGCAGGGGGCGATTTCTATGGCTGAAGCTTTCTTT. Amino acids: CASTRQGAISMAEAFF.

This clone has a handful of counts. The chain combines TRBV25-1 with TRBJ2-5; D is undetermined. The CDR3 consists of 13 residues. Germline CDR1 MGHDK, CDR2 SYGVNS. V was clipped by 7 bases and J by 3 bases, with 12 bases between them. The chain's CDR3 is CASTPLQEETQYF. The CDR3 DNA reads TGTGCCAGCACCCCGCTCCAAGAAGAGACCCAGTACTTC. Supplemented by reference TRBV25-1 and TRBJ2-5, the full variable domain reads EADIYQTPRYLVIGTGKKITLECSQTMGHDKMYWYQQDPGMELHLIHYSYGVNSTEKGDLSSESTVSRIRTEHFPLTLESARPSHTSQYLCASTPLQEETQYFGPGTRLLVL.

This clone occurred a few times. The chain uses TRBV30 and TRBJ2-3; 9 positions agree with TRBD2. CDR1 and CDR2 from the germline V gene are GTSNPN and SVGIG (reference sequence). The V gene end was trimmed by 5 bases and the J gene end by 2 bases; junction bases not matched to a gene: 11. This CDR3 spans 16 amino acids. Written as DNA, the CDR3 is TGTGCCTGGTTACTGGGAGCGGGAGGATACACAGATACGCAGTATTTT. Protein: CAWLLGAGGYTDTQYF.

The chain has TRBV29-1 and TRBJ1-5; TRBD1 agrees at 9 bases. J lost 7 bases, V lost 7 bases, and 11 bases had no gene match. CDR3 length equals 14 residues. Per the germline V gene, CDR1 is SQVTM and CDR2 is ANQGSEA. The CDR3 DNA reads as TGCAGCGCCGTAATGGGACAGGGTGGCCAGCCCCAGCATTTT. Translating gives CSAVMGQGGQPQHF.